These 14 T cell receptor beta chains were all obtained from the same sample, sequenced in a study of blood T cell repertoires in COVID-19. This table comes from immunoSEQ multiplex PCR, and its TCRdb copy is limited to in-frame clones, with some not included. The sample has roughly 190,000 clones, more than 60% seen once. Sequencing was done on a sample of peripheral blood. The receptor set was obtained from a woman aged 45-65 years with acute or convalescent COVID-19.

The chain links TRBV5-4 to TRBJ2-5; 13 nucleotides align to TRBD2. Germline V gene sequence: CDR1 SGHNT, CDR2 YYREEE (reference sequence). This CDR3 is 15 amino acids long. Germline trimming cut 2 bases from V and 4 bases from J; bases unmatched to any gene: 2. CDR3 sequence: CASSFRTSGRETQYF. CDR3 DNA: TGTGCCAGCAGCTTCAGGACTAGCGGGAGAGAGACCCAGTACTTC.

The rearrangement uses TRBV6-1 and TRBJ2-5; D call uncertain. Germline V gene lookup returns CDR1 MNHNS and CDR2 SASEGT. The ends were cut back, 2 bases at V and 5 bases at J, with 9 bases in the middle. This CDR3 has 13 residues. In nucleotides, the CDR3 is TGTGCCAGCAGTGAAACTGGGCAGGAGACCCAGTACTTC. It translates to CASSETGQETQYF.

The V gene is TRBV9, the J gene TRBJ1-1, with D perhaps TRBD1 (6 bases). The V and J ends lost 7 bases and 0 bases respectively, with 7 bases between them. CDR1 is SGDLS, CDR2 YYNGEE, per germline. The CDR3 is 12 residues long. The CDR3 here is CASSGVNTEAFF. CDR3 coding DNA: TGTGCCAGCTCAGGGGTGAACACTGAAGCTTTCTTT.

CDR3 DNA: TGTGCCAGCAGCTTATACGCGGGGACCCAGTACTTC. Amino acid sequence: CASSLYAGTQYF. The V gene is TRBV7-2, the J gene TRBJ2-5; possible D gene TRBD2, 5 bases. Trimming cost V 2 bases and J 7 bases, with 8 bases left between them. This CDR3 has 12 amino acids. The germline gives CDR1 SGHTA, CDR2 FQGNSA.

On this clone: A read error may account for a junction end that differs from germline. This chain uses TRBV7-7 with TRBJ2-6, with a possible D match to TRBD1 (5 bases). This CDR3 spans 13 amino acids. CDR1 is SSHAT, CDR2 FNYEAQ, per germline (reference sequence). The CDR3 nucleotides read TGTGCTAGCAGCCCGGACAGGGCCAACGTCCTGACTTTC. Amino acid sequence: CASSPDRANVLTF.

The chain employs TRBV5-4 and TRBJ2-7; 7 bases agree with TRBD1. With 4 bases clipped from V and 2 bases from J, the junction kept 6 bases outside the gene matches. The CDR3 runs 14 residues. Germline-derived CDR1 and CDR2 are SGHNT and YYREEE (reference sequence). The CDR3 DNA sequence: TGTGCCAGCAGCCAACAGGGGACCACCTACGAGCAGTACTTC. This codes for CASSQQGTTYEQYF.

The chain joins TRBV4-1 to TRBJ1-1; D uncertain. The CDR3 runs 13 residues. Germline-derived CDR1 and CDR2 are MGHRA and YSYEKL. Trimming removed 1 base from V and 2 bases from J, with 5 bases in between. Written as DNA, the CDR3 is TGCGCCAGCAGCCAAGTTCCTAACACTGAAGCTTTCTTT. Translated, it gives CASSQVPNTEAFF.

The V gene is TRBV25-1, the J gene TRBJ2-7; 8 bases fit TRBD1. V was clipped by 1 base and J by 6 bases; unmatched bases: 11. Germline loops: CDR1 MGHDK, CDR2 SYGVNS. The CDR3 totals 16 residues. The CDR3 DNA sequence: TGTGCCAGCAGTGAATCAGGGCGAGACAGGGGCGGCGAGCAGTACTTC. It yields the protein CASSESGRDRGGEQYF.

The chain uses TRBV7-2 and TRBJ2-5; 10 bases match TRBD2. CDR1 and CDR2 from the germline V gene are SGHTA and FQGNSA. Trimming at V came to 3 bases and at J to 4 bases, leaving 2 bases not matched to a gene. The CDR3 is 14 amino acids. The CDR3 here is CASSLSGRGETQYF. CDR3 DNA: TGTGCCAGCAGCTTGAGCGGGAGGGGAGAGACCCAGTACTTC.

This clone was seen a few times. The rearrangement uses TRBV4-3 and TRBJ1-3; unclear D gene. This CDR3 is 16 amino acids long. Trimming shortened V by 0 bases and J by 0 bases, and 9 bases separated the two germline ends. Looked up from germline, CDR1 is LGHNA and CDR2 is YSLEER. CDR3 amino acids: CASSQEVRVSGNTIYF. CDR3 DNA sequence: TGCGCCAGCAGCCAAGAGGTTCGGGTCTCTGGAAACACCATATATTTT.

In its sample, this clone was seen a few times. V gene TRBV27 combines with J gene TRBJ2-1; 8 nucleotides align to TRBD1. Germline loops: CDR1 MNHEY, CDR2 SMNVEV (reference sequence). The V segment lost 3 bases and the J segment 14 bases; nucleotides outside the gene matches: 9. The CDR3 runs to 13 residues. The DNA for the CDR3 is TGTGCCAGCAGTTTCTCGGTGGAGACAGGGGAGTTCTTC. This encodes CASSFSVETGEFF.

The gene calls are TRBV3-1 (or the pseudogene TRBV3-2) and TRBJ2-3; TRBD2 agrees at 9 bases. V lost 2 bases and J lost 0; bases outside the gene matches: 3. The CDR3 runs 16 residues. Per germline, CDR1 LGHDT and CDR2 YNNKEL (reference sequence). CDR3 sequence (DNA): TGTGCCAGCAGCCAAACTAGCGGGCTGAGCACAGATACGCAGTATTTT. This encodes CASSQTSGLSTDTQYF.

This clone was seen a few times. As DNA, the CDR3 is TGTGCCAGCAGCTTATCGGCAGCCGCTAGCGAGCAGTACTTC. Translating it yields CASSLSAAASEQYF. The rearrangement uses TRBV7-9 and TRBJ2-7; D gene uncertain. This CDR3 is built from 14 residues. The germline CDR1 and CDR2 sequences are SEHNR and FQNEAQ (reference sequence). Trimming left V 2 bases short and J 6 bases short, with 14 bases between.

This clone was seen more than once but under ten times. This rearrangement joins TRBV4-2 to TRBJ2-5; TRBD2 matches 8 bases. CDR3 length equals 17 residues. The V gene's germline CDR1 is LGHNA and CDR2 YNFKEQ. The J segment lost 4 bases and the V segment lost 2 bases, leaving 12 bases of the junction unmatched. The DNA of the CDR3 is TGTGCCAGCAGCCAACCAGAGGAAGCGGGAGTGGGAGAGACCCAGTACTTC. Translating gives CASSQPEEAGVGETQYF.